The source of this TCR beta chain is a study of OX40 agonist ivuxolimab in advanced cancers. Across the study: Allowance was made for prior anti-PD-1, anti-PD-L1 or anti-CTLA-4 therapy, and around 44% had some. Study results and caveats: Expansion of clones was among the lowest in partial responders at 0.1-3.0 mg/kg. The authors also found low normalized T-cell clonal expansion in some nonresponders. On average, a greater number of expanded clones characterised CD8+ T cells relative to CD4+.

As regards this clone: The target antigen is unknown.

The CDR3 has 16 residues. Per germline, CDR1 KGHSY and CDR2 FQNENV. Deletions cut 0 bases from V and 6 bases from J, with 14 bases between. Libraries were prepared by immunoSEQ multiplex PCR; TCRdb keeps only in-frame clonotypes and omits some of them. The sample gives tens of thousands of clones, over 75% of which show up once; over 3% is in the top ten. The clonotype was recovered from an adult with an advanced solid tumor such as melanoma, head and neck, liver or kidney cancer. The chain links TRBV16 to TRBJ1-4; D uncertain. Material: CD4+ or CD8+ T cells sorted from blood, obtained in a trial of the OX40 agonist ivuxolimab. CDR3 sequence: CASSQSLTRWDEKLFF. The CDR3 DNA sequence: TGTGCCAGCAGCCAATCGCTAACAAGGTGGGATGAAAAACTGTTTTTT.